Listed below are T cell receptor beta chains from one sample, sequenced in a study of cytomegalovirus exposure and HLA in healthy donors. Sequencing was performed with immunoSEQ multiplex PCR; in TCRdb, only in-frame clones are kept and a portion is missing. The data show about 130,000 clones, about four fifths seen once. Specimen: PBMCs. The receptors shown here come from a young man in good health and CMV-seronegative. Each CDR3 is given with its conserved first and last residue. A D gene is named only where the DNA matches it firmly. A clone size is listed for some rows: how often the clone was seen (once, few, many), or a class if it is expanded.

d_call,j_call,v_call,cdr3_length,clone_size,cdr3_aa,cdr3_nt
TRBD1,TRBJ2-5,TRBV2,16,few,CASGGQGRVPRETQYF,TGTGCCAGCGGAGGACAGGGAAGGGTGCCAAGGGAGACCCAGTACTTC
TRBD2,TRBJ2-3,TRBV29-1,15,-,CSVDGLAGRTDTQYF,TGCAGCGTTGACGGGCTAGCGGGACGCACAGATACGCAGTATTTT
-,TRBJ1-2,TRBV5-1,13,-,CASSLVGAYGYTF,TGCGCCAGCAGCTTGGTGGGGGCCTATGGCTACACCTTC
-,TRBJ1-6,TRBV6-5,13,-,CASRQPGKAPLHF,TGTGCCAGCAGACAACCAGGGAAAGCACCCCTCCACTTT
-,TRBJ2-1,TRBV5-1,17,-,CASSLISDSPLGNEQFF,TGCGCCAGCAGCTTAATCTCAGACTCCCCTCTTGGGAATGAGCAGTTCTTC
-,TRBJ2-1,TRBV29-1,15,-,CSGAPGASSYNEQFF,TGCAGCGGGGCCCCAGGGGCGAGCTCCTACAATGAGCAGTTCTTC
TRBD2,TRBJ2-7,TRBV6-5,15,few,CASSSPSGSSYEQYF,TGTGCCAGCAGTTCCCCCAGCGGGAGCTCCTACGAGCAGTACTTC
TRBD1,TRBJ1-1,TRBV7-6,13,-,CASSADRDTEAFF,TGTGCCAGCAGCGCTGACAGGGACACTGAAGCTTTCTTT
-,TRBJ2-3,TRBV5-1,15,few,CASSLTGGAEDTQYF,TGCGCCAGCAGCCTGACTGGGGGGGCCGAAGATACGCAGTATTTT
TRBD2,TRBJ2-7,TRBV27,14,-,CASKETSGGYEQYF,TGTGCCAGCAAGGAGACTAGCGGAGGCTACGAGCAGTACTTC
-,TRBJ1-2,TRBV4-3,15,-,CASSQEGGRDYGYTF,TGCGCCAGCAGCCAAGAAGGTGGCAGGGACTATGGCTACACCTTC
TRBD2,TRBJ2-7,TRBV4-3,17,-,CASSQGVSSGGAREQYF,TGCGCCAGCAGCCAAGGAGTGTCTAGCGGGGGGGCCCGCGAGCAGTACTTC
-,TRBJ1-5,TRBV15,15,-,CATSRDQASNQPQHF,TGTGCCACCAGCAGAGATCAGGCGAGCAATCAGCCCCAGCATTTT
-,TRBJ1-5,TRBV19,15,-,CASTLGRYSNQPQHF,TGTGCCAGTACCCTAGGGAGGTATAGCAATCAGCCCCAGCATTTT
-,TRBJ1-1,TRBV5-1,15,-,CASSLGAAMNTEAFF,TGCGCCAGCAGCTTGGGTGCGGCCATGAACACTGAAGCCTTCTTT
-,TRBJ1-6,TRBV2,15,-,CASSVWRGGNSPLHF,TGTGCCAGCAGTGTCTGGAGGGGGGGAAATTCACCCCTCCACTTT
TRBD1,TRBJ1-5,TRBV18,13,-,CASRQGIDQPQHF,TGTGCCAGCCGACAGGGAATAGATCAGCCCCAGCATTTT
-,TRBJ2-6,TRBV7-2,14,-,CASSQTSGANVLTF,TGTGCCAGCAGCCAAACATCTGGGGCCAACGTCCTGACTTTC
-,TRBJ2-5,TRBV13,15,once,CASSQPGGVEETQYF,TGTGCCAGCAGCCAGCCCGGCGGGGTAGAAGAGACCCAGTACTTC
-,TRBJ2-1,TRBV7-9,16,-,CASSLGSGGLYNEQFF,TGTGCCAGCAGCTTAGGGTCAGGGGGACTGTACAATGAGCAGTTCTTC
TRBD1,TRBJ2-7,TRBV5-6,14,-,CASSLASTGEEWYF,TGTGCCAGCAGCTTGGCCAGCACAGGGGAAGAATGGTACTTC
TRBD2,TRBJ2-4,TRBV4-1,14,-,CASSQVGRGNIQYF,TGCGCCAGCAGCCAAGTCGGGCGGGGGAACATTCAGTACTTC
TRBD1,TRBJ2-4,TRBV6-5,16,-,CASSYYPGQGKNIQYF,TGTGCCAGCAGTTACTATCCGGGACAGGGCAAAAACATTCAGTACTTC
-,TRBJ2-2,TRBV28,15,-,CASSFRGRFTGELFF,TGTGCCAGCAGTTTTCGGGGGAGGTTCACCGGGGAGCTGTTTTTT
-,TRBJ1-2,TRBV2,12,-,CASSDRGYGYTF,TGTGCCAGCTCGGACAGAGGTTATGGCTACACCTTC
TRBD2,TRBJ2-7,TRBV4-3,16,-,CASSQNSGRAGDEQYF,TGCGCCAGCAGCCAAAATAGCGGGAGGGCAGGCGACGAGCAGTACTTC
-,TRBJ2-3,TRBV7-2,15,-,CASSLLQAFTDTQYF,TGTGCCAGCAGCTTACTGCAGGCTTTTACAGATACGCAGTATTTT
-,TRBJ2-7,TRBV27,14,-,CASSSPSRSYEQYF,TGTGCCAGCAGTTCCCCTTCCCGTTCCTACGAGCAGTACTTC
-,TRBJ1-1,TRBV5-1,16,few,CASSYDTGTRNTEAFF,TGCGCCAGCAGCTACGATACAGGGACCAGAAACACTGAAGCTTTCTTT